These 28 T cell receptor beta chains were sequenced from one sample in a study of early T cells in non-severe SARS-CoV-2 infection. Each CDR3 protein gets one entry after TCRdb re-called the 5' RACE reads with MiXCR. Of about 98,000 distinct CDR3 sequences listed, 13% are singletons. The sequencing input was whole blood. These receptor sequences come from an adult who was a healthcare worker with PCR-confirmed SARS-CoV-2 infection or an uninfected control (not recorded which).

This clonotype was detected ten times or more. The chain recombines TRBV7-9 with TRBJ2-1; D ambiguous. This CDR3 region has 12 residues. V was shortened by 1 base and J by 8 bases, with 6 bases between the two germline ends. Germline loops: CDR1 SEHNR, CDR2 FQNEAQ (reference sequence). CDR3 nucleotides: TGTGCCAGCAGCTTAGGGGTTTATGAGCAGTTCTTC. Translation: CASSLGVYEQFF.

The V and J genes are TRBV7-9 and TRBJ2-7, with unresolved D. V was pared by 1 base and J by 3 bases, with 7 bases between. In germline, CDR1 is SEHNR, CDR2 FQNEAQ (reference sequence). CDR3 length: 13 residues. The CDR3 sequence: CASSLVGNYEQYF. The DNA for the CDR3 is TGTGCCAGCAGCTTAGTCGGAAACTACGAGCAGTACTTC. The full variable domain, in which reference TRBV7-9 and TRBJ2-7 provide the parts outside the CDR3, is DTGVSQNPRHKITKRGQNVTFRCDPISEHNRLYWYRQTLGQGPEFLTYFQNEAQLEKSRLLSDRFSAERPKGSFSTLEIQRTEQGDSAMYLCASSLVGNYEQYFGPGTRLTVT.

This clonotype was observed at least ten times. The CDR3 DNA sequence: TGTGCCAGCAGCTTAGTTAGGATGCGCGACAATGAGCAGTTCTTC. Protein sequence: CASSLVRMRDNEQFF. This chain uses TRBV7-9 with TRBJ2-1; no clear D. CDR1 is SEHNR, CDR2 FQNEAQ, per germline (reference sequence). The CDR3 length is 15 residues. V was pared by 1 base and J by 5 bases, with 12 bases between. The variable domain in full, with the rest retrieved from reference TRBV7-9 and TRBJ2-1, is DTGVSQNPRHKITKRGQNVTFRCDPISEHNRLYWYRQTLGQGPEFLTYFQNEAQLEKSRLLSDRFSAERPKGSFSTLEIQRTEQGDSAMYLCASSLVRMRDNEQFFGPGTRLTVL.

V usage is TRBV27 and J usage is TRBJ1-4, with D perhaps matching TRBD1 (6 bases). Looked up from germline, CDR1 is MNHEY and CDR2 is SMNVEV (reference sequence). Trimming pared 4 bases from V and 5 bases from J, leaving 11 bases between. The CDR3 has 14 amino acids. The CDR3 here is CASSSAGANEKLFF. The CDR3 nucleotides are TGTGCCAGCAGTTCGGCGGGGGCGAATGAAAAACTGTTTTTT.

This clonotype was counted only a few times. V and J are TRBV6-2 or TRBV6-3 and TRBJ2-7, with D possibly being TRBD2 (5 bases). Trimming removed 2 bases at V and 4 bases at J, with 9 bases between. Germline CDR1 MNHEY, CDR2 SVGEGT. This CDR3 is 13 amino acids long. DNA of the CDR3: TGTGCCAGCAGTTACAACGGGAAATACGAGCAGTACTTC. The encoded protein is CASSYNGKYEQYF.

The V and J genes are TRBV3-1 and TRBJ2-7; no definite D call. Trimming removed 3 bases at V and 6 bases at J, with 9 bases between. The CDR3 runs 12 residues. Germline V gives CDR1 LGHDT, CDR2 YNNKEL (reference sequence). The CDR3 loop reads CASSHSMGEQYF. The CDR3 DNA reads TGTGCCAGCAGCCATTCAATGGGCGAGCAGTACTTC.

This clonotype was observed a handful of times. V gene TRBV28 combines with J gene TRBJ2-7; 8 nucleotides line up with TRBD1. Germline CDR1 is MDHEN and CDR2 is SYDVKM. J gave up 7 bases and V 4 bases, and 18 bases lay outside the gene matches. This CDR3 comprises 17 residues. CDR3 region: CASSSPLGTGQNLEQYF. The CDR3 DNA sequence: TGTGCCAGCAGTTCCCCCCTTGGGACAGGTCAGAATTTGGAGCAGTACTTC.

This clonotype was counted many times. V and J are TRBV10-1 and TRBJ2-1, with a tentative D call TRBD2 (6 bases). The CDR3 is 17 residues long. Per germline, CDR1 WNHNN and CDR2 SYGVQD (reference sequence). V gave up 3 bases and J gave up 9 bases, with 24 bases separating them. DNA for the CDR3: TGCGCCAGCAGTGAATATCCCTCCACTAGCATGCTCCCTGAGCAGTTCTTC. This gives the protein CASSEYPSTSMLPEQFF.

This clonotype has more than one count but fewer than ten. The chain employs TRBV5-1 and TRBJ1-1; D ambiguous. The V end was cut by 0 bases, the J end by 5 bases, with 8 bases between. Germline-derived CDR1 and CDR2 are SGHRS and YFSETQ. This CDR3 has 13 residues. DNA for the CDR3: TGCGCCAGCAGCTTGGAAGGGAAAACTGAAGCTTTCTTT. Its protein is CASSLEGKTEAFF.

This clonotype occurred many times. This chain uses TRBV5-5 with TRBJ1-1; unclear D gene. CDR3 length equals 14 residues. Germline CDR1 and CDR2: SGHKS and YYEKEE (reference sequence). V lost 2 bases and J 4 bases, leaving 12 bases between the germline ends. The CDR3 nucleotides read TGTGCCAGCAGCTTAACGGATCACGGCACTGAAGCTTTCTTT. Amino acid sequence: CASSLTDHGTEAFF.

This clonotype showed up just a few times. The V and J genes are TRBV20-1 and TRBJ2-1; D is unclear. Germline loops: CDR1 DFQATT, CDR2 SNEGSKA (reference sequence). The CDR3 has 10 residues. Trimming shortened V by 7 bases and J by 10 bases, and 11 bases separated the two germline ends. The CDR3 bases are TGCAGTGTGGAGCGTCGCGAGCAGTTCTTC. The encoded protein is CSVERREQFF.

The chain links TRBV20-1 to TRBJ1-6; D remains unclear. Trimming cost V 5 bases and J 7 bases, with 21 bases left between them. The CDR3 extends over 16 amino acids. The V gene's germline CDR1 is DFQATT and CDR2 SNEGSKA (reference sequence). The CDR3 DNA is TGCAGTGCTTCCCGGACGGCCGCCGCCAGGAATTCACCCCTCCACTTT. Its protein is CSASRTAAARNSPLHF.

V and J are TRBV5-1 and TRBJ2-1; D is uncertain. Trimming took off 0 bases at V and 7 bases at J, with 14 bases between the two ends. The germline gives CDR1 SGHRS, CDR2 YFSETQ. CDR3 size: 15 residues. The CDR3 here is CASSLASLHTNEQFF. The CDR3 nucleotides read TGCGCCAGCAGCTTGGCATCGCTACATACGAATGAGCAGTTCTTC.

This clonotype was seen many times. The chain links TRBV5-1 to TRBJ1-2; perhaps TRBD1 as D (6 bases). The CDR3 loop spans 13 amino acids. Germline CDR1 SGHRS, CDR2 YFSETQ. The V and J ends lost 1 base and 7 bases respectively, with 11 bases between them. CDR3 in amino acids: CASSLRQAGGYTF. CDR3 DNA sequence: TGCGCCAGCAGCTTGCGACAGGCCGGTGGCTACACCTTC.

This clonotype was recorded many times. The CDR3 sequence is CSARPSTNTEAFF. The CDR3 DNA reads as TGCAGTGCTAGGCCGAGCACGAACACTGAAGCTTTCTTT. The rearrangement uses TRBV20-1 and TRBJ1-1; D is unclear. The length of the CDR3 is 13 residues. Germline assignment: CDR1 DFQATT and CDR2 SNEGSKA (reference sequence). V lost 3 bases, J lost 1 base, and 9 bases lay in between.

In this sample, this clonotype turned up a few times. V is TRBV6-2 or TRBV6-3 and J is TRBJ2-7, with a weak D call TRBD1 (6 bases). The CDR3 extends over 14 amino acids. The V gene's germline CDR1 is MNHEY and CDR2 SVGEGT. V was clipped by 5 bases and J by 7 bases, with 18 bases between them. The CDR3, as DNA: TGTGCCAGCAGTGAAGGGACCCAAACAGGGGAGCAGTACTTC. This sequence encodes CASSEGTQTGEQYF.

This chain uses TRBV9 with TRBJ2-1; D remains ambiguous. Between the trimmed V and J ends, which lost 0 bases and 0 bases, there was a span of 22 bases. The CDR3 spans 20 residues. Germline values: CDR1 SGDLS, CDR2 YYNGEE. The CDR3 loop reads CASSVGTAFWGSSSYNEQFF. The CDR3 DNA is TGTGCCAGCAGCGTAGGCACCGCTTTCTGGGGTTCAAGCTCCTACAATGAGCAGTTCTTC.

The J gene is TRBJ1-5, the V gene TRBV2; D is ambiguous. Trimming shortened V by 4 bases and J by 7 bases, and 2 bases separated the two germline ends. This CDR3 comprises 10 residues. Looked up from germline, CDR1 is SNHLY and CDR2 is FYNNEI. CDR3 in DNA: TGTGCCAGCAGTGGGCAGCCCCAGCATTTT. Translation: CASSGQPQHF.

This clonotype was found many times. The chain carries TRBV11-2 and TRBJ2-7; 8 bases match TRBD2. This CDR3 contains 15 residues. In germline, CDR1 is SGHAT, CDR2 FQNNGV. With V trimmed by 6 bases and J by 0 bases, 7 bases remained unmatched. This CDR3 reads CASSLTRGGSYEQYF. CDR3 DNA sequence: TGTGCCAGCAGTTTAACCCGGGGGGGCTCCTACGAGCAGTACTTC. Filled out from reference TRBV11-2 and TRBJ2-7, the complete variable domain reads EAGVAQSPRYKIIEKRQSVAFWCNPISGHATLYWYQQILGQGPKLLIQFQNNGVVDDSQLPKDRFSAERLKGVDSTLKIQPAKLEDSAVYLCASSLTRGGSYEQYFGPGTRLTVT.

The chain joins TRBV20-1 to TRBJ2-7, with 8 bases lining up with TRBD2. The CDR3 is 13 residues long. Germline CDR1 and CDR2: DFQATT and SNEGSKA (reference sequence). The trim removed 4 bases at V and 7 bases at J, leaving 9 bases unmatched. The CDR3 sequence is CSAIAGNLAEQYF. CDR3 sequence (DNA): TGCAGTGCTATAGCGGGAAACCTCGCTGAGCAGTACTTC.

This rearrangement joins TRBV2 to TRBJ2-2; TRBD1 matches at 8 bases. The CDR3 consists of 15 residues. The V gene end was trimmed by 8 bases and the J gene end by 1 base; junction bases not matched to a gene: 6. Germline V lookup: CDR1 SNHLY, CDR2 FYNNEI. The CDR3 sequence is CASRAGTGNTGELFF. CDR3 nucleotide sequence: TGTGCCAGCCGCGCGGGGACAGGGAACACCGGGGAGCTGTTTTTT.

This clonotype was found a few times. V and J are TRBV20-1 and TRBJ2-7; 7 bases are a match to TRBD2. The CDR3 length is 16 residues. The V and J ends lost 4 bases and 6 bases, in that order; junction bases with no gene match: 18. The germline V gene has CDR1 DFQATT and CDR2 SNEGSKA (reference sequence). CDR3 sequence reads: CSATGSEREPSVEQYF. As DNA, the CDR3 is TGCAGTGCTACCGGGTCGGAGCGGGAACCCTCGGTCGAGCAGTACTTC.

The chain recombines TRBV2 with TRBJ1-4, with D maybe TRBD1 (5 bases). CDR1 and CDR2 from the germline V gene are SNHLY and FYNNEI. The CDR3 covers 17 residues. V lost 7 bases and J lost 3, with 21 bases in between. DNA for the CDR3: TGTGCCAGCACCAGAGGGGCCTACAGGACGTCTAATGAAAAACTGTTTTTT. It is translated as CASTRGAYRTSNEKLFF.

The genes are TRBV20-1 and TRBJ1-5, with D perhaps TRBD1 (6 bases). CDR3 length: 13 residues. V lost 0 bases to trimming and J lost 9 bases, with 12 bases between them. Germline CDR1 DFQATT, CDR2 SNEGSKA (reference sequence). The CDR3 region is CSARDLGGAPQHF. DNA of the CDR3: TGCAGTGCTAGAGACTTGGGGGGGGCGCCCCAGCATTTT.

This clonotype was seen repeatedly, ten times or more. The gene calls are TRBV29-1 and TRBJ2-7; maybe TRBD2 (7 bases). The CDR3 sequence is 13 residues long. Between the trimmed V and J ends, which lost 6 bases and 2 bases, there was a span of 14 bases. The germline gives CDR1 SQVTM, CDR2 ANQGSEA. CDR3 protein: CSVGGGRAYEQYF. The CDR3 DNA reads TGCAGCGTGGGAGGGGGGCGAGCCTACGAGCAGTACTTC.

This clonotype was picked up many times. This chain's CDR3 is CASRPTSGYNEQFF. CDR3 DNA sequence: TGTGCCAGCAGACCAACTAGCGGGTACAATGAGCAGTTCTTC. The chain joins TRBV12-3 or TRBV12-4 to TRBJ2-1; 9 bases are a match to TRBD2. This CDR3 has 14 amino acids. V gave up 6 bases and J gave up 4 bases; unmatched junction bases: 4.

The sample holds a few counts of this clonotype. The CDR3 bases are TGCGCCAGCAGCCAAGACGAGCGGGAGGTCGCCTACAATGAGCAGTTCTTC. Protein product: CASSQDEREVAYNEQFF. The V call is TRBV4-3, the J call TRBJ2-1; 9 bases agree with TRBD2. Germline loops: CDR1 LGHNA, CDR2 YSLEER. The CDR3 is made up of 17 amino acids. V was clipped by 0 bases and J by 2 bases; unmatched bases: 5.

This clonotype was counted between two and nine times. The chain uses TRBV5-8 and TRBJ2-5, with 7 bases that match TRBD2. Germline loops: CDR1 SGHTS, CDR2 YDEGEE. Trimming cost V 5 bases and J 5 bases; bases outside gene matches: 6. This CDR3 contains 13 residues. The CDR3 DNA follows: TGTGCCAGCAGACCTAGGGGAGGGGAGACCCAGTACTTC. This gives the protein CASRPRGGETQYF.